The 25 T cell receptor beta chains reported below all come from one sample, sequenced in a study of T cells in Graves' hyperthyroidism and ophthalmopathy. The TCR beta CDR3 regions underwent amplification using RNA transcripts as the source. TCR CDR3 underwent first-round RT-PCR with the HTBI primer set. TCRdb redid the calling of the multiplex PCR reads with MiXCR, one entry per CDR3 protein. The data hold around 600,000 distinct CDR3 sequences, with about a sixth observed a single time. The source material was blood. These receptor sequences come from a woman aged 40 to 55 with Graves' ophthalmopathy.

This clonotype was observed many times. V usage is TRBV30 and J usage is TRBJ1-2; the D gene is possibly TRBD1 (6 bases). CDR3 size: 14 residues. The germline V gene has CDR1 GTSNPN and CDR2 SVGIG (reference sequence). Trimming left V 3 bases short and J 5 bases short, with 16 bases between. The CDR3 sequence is CAWSRAGTPYGYTF. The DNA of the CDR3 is TGTGCCTGGAGCCGGGCCGGGACACCGTATGGCTACACCTTC.

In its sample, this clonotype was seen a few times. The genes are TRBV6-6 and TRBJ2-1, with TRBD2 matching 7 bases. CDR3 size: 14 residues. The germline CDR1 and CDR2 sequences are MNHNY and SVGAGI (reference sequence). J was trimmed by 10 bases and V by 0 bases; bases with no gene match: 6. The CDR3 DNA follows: TGTGCCAGCAGTTACTCGAGCCTAGCGGAAGAGCAGTTCTTC. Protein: CASSYSSLAEEQFF.

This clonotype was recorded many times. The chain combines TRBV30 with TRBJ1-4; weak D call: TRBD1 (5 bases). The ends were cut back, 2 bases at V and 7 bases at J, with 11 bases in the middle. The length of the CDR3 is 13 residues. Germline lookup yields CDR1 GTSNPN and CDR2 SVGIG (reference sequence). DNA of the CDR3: TGTGCCTGGAGTAGGCAGGGTGCTGAAAAACTGTTTTTT. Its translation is CAWSRQGAEKLFF.

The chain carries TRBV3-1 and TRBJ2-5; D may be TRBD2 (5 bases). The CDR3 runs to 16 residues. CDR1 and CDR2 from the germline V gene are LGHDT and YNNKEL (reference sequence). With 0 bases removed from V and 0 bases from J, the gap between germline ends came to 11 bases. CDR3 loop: CASSQERTVYQETQYF. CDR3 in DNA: TGTGCCAGCAGCCAAGAGCGGACTGTGTACCAAGAGACCCAGTACTTC.

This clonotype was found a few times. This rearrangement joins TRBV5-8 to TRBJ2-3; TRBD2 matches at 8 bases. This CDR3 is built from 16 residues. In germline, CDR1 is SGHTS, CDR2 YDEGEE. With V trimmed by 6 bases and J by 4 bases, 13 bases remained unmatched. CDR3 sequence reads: CASIPGRDFLPDTQYF. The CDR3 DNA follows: TGTGCCAGCATCCCCGGGAGGGACTTTTTACCAGATACGCAGTATTTT.

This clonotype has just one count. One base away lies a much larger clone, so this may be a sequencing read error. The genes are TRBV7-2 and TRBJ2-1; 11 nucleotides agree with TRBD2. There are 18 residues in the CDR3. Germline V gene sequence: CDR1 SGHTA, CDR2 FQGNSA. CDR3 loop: CASSRTSGRDSSYNEQVF. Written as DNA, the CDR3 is TGTGCCAGCAGCCGCACTAGCGGGAGAGACAGCTCCTACAATGAGCAGGTCTTC. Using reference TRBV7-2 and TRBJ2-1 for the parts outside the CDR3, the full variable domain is GAGVSQSPSNKVTEKGKDVELRCDPISGHTALYWYRQSLGQGLEFLIYFQGNSAPDKSGLPSDRFSAERTGGSVSTLTIQRTQQEDSAVYLCASSRTSGRDSSYNEQVFGPGTRLTVL.

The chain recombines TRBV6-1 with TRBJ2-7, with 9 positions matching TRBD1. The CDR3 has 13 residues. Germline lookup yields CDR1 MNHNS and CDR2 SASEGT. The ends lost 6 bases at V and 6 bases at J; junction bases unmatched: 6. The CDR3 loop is CASRGTGNAEQYF. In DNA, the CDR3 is TGTGCCAGCAGGGGGACAGGGAATGCCGAGCAGTACTTC.

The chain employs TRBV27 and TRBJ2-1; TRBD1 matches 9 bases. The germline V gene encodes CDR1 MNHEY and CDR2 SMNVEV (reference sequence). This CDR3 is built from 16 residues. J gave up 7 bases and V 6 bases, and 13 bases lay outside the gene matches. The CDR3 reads CASSKHRDRVGNEQFF. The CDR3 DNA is TGTGCCAGCAGCAAACACCGGGACAGGGTAGGGAATGAGCAGTTCTTC.

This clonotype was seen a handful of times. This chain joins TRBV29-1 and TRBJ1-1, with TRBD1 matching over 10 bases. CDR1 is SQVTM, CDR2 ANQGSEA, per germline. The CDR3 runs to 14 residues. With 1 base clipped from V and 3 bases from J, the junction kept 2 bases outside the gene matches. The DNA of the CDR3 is TGCAGCGTTGAAGGGACAGGGGGTTACACTGAAGCTTTCTTT. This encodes CSVEGTGGYTEAFF.

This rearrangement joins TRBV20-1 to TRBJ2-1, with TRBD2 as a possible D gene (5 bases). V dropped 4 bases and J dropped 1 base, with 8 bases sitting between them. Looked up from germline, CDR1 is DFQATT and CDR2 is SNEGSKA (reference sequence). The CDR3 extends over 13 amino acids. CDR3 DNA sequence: TGCAGTGCTACTAGCCGGTCCTACAATGAGCAGTTCTTC. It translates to CSATSRSYNEQFF.

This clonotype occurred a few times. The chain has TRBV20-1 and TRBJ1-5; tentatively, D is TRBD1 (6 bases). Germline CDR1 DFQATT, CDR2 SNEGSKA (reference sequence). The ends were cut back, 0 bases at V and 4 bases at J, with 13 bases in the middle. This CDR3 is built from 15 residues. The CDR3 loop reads CSARDATGLNQPQHF. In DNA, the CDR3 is TGCAGTGCTAGAGACGCGACAGGTTTAAATCAGCCCCAGCATTTT.

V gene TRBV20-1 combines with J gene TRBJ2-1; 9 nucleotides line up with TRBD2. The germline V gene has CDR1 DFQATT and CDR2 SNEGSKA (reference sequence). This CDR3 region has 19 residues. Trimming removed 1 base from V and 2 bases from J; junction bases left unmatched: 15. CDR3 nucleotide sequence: TGCAGTGCTAGAGCTCGGGATCCGTGGCGGGAGGGTCCCTACAATGAGCAGTTCTTC. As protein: CSARARDPWREGPYNEQFF.

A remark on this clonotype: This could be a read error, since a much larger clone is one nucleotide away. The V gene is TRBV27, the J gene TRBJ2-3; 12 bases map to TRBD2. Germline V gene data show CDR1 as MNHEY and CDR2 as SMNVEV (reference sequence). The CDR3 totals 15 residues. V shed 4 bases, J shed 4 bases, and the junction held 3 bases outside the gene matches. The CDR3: CASSSSGGASDTQYF. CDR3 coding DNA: TGTGCCAGCAGTTCTAGCGGGGGGGCGTCAGATACGCAGTATTTT.

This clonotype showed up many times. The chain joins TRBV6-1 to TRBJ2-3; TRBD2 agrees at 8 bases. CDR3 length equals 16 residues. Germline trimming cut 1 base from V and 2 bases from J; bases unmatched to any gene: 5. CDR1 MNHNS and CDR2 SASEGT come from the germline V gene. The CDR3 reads CASSEDSGTPTDTQYF. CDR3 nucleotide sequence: TGTGCCAGCAGTGAAGATAGCGGGACCCCCACAGATACGCAGTATTTT.

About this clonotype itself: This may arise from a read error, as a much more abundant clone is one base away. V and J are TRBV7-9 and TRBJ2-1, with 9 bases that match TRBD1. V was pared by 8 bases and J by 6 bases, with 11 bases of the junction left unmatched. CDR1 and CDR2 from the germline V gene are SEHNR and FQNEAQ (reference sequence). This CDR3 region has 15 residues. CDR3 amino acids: CASRAGTGNTNEQFF. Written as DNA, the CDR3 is TGTGCCAGCCGCGCCGGGACAGGGAACACCAATGAGCAGTTCTTC.

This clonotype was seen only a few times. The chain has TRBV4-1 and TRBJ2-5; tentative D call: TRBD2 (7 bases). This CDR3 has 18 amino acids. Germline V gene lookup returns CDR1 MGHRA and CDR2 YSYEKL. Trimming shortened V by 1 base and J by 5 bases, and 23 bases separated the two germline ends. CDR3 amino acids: CASSQGLAGASIGETQYF. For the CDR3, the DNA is TGCGCCAGCAGCCAAGGGTTGGCGGGGGCGTCGATCGGGGAGACCCAGTACTTC.

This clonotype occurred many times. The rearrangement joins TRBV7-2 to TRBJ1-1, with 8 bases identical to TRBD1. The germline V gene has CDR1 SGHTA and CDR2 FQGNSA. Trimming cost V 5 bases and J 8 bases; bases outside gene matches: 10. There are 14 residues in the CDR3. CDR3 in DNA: TGTGCCAGCAGCATAGGGGGACAGGCCCTAGAAGCTTTCTTT. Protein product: CASSIGGQALEAFF. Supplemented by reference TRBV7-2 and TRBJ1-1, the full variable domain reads GAGVSQSPSNKVTEKGKDVELRCDPISGHTALYWYRQSLGQGLEFLIYFQGNSAPDKSGLPSDRFSAERTGGSVSTLTIQRTQQEDSAVYLCASSIGGQALEAFFGQGTRLTVV.

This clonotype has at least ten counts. The chain's CDR3 is CASSSVGGVSYEQYF. The CDR3 DNA reads TGTGCCAGCAGTTCGGTCGGGGGAGTCTCCTACGAGCAGTACTTC. The chain uses TRBV28 and TRBJ2-7, with D perhaps TRBD2 (6 bases). The germline V gene has CDR1 MDHEN and CDR2 SYDVKM. Trimming pared 4 bases from V and 0 bases from J, leaving 13 bases between. The CDR3 totals 15 residues.

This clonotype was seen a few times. In DNA, the CDR3 is TGTGCCAGCAACTTAAGCGGGGGCTCAGATACGCAGTATTTT. Its protein product is CASNLSGGSDTQYF. J is TRBJ2-3 and V is TRBV6-1; 8 bases map to TRBD2. V dropped 7 bases and J dropped 4; count of bases not matched to a gene: 7. CDR1 and CDR2 (germline): MNHNS, SASEGT. The CDR3 extends over 14 amino acids.

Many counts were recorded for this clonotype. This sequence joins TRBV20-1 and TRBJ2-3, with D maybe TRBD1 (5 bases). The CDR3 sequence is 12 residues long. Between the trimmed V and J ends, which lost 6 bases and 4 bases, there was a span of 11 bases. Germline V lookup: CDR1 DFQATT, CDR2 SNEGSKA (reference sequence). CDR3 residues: CSAETEADTQYF. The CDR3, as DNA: TGCAGTGCCGAGACAGAAGCAGATACGCAGTATTTT.

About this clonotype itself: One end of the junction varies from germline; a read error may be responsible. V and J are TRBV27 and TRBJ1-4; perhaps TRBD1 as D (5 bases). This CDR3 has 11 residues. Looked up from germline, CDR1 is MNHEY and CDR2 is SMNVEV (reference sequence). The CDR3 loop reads CPQRGGEKLFF. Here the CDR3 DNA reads TGCCCTCAGCGGGGCGGTGAAAAACTGTTTTTT.

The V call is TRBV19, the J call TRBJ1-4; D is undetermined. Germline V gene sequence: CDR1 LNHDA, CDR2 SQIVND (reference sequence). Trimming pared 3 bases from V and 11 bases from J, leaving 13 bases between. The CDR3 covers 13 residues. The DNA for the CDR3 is TGTGCCAGTAGTATCGGAAGAGGAGGGAAACTGTTTTTT. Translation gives CASSIGRGGKLFF.

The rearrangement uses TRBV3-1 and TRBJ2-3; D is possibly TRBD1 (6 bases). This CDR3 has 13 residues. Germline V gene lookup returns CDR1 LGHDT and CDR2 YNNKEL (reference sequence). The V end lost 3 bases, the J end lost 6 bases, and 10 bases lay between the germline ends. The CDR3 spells CASSHFQGDTQYF. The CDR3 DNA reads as TGTGCCAGCAGCCATTTCCAGGGGGATACGCAGTATTTT.

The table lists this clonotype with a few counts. The CDR3 is CRGENRAQYYGYTF. DNA for the CDR3: TGCAGGGGAGAGAACAGGGCCCAGTACTATGGCTACACCTTC. V and J are TRBV20-1 and TRBJ1-2; a possible D gene is TRBD1 (6 bases). The CDR3 has 14 amino acids. Germline CDR1 and CDR2: DFQATT and SNEGSKA (reference sequence).

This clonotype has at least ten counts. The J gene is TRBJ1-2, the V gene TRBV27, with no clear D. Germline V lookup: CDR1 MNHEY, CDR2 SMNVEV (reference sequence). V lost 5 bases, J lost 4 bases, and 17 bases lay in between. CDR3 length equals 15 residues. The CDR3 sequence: CASSPRPGLGYGYTF. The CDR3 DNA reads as TGTGCCAGCAGTCCTAGGCCGGGTTTGGGCTATGGCTACACCTTC.